This T cell receptor beta chain was captured by sequencing in a study of blood T cell repertoires in COVID-19. Background on the study: Collection of acute and convalescent COVID-19 samples took place in the United States, Italy and Spain. The analysed material was cDNA or gDNA that came from T cells, B-cell-depleted T cells, or PBMCs.

CDR3 length: 17 amino acids. Germline CDR1 and CDR2: LNHDA and SQIVND (reference sequence). The junction had 7 bases not matched to a gene; V was cut back by 5 bases and J by 3 bases. Authors' methods: Reference gene primer amplification yielded estimated nucleated cell counts. The assay was immunoSEQ multiplex PCR, and TCRdb's table has in-frame clones only and misses some. That table is the source of V, J and clone size, and D and trimming were worked out from the DNA. The profile covers roughly 150,000 clones, with 75% to 85% appearing a single time and roughly 4.3% taken by the ten largest. The chain employs TRBV19 and TRBJ2-2; 12 bases are shared with TRBD1. The clonotype originates from a man aged 60 to 69 with acute or convalescent COVID-19. The material sequenced was peripheral blood. The CDR3 sequence: CASSGTGGTLYTGELFF. The CDR3 DNA is TGTGCCAGTAGTGGGACAGGGGGCACTTTATACACCGGGGAGCTGTTTTTT.